These 21 T cell receptor beta chains came from one sample sequenced in a study of technical replicates of blood from several donors. The repertoire was sequenced with immunoSEQ multiplex PCR; TCRdb's copy has only in-frame clones and lacks some. The table lists more than 80,000 clones, roughly 96% of them singletons. Sequencing was carried out using T cells isolated from PBMCs. These receptors originate from a human donor in good health.

This clone was recorded only once. This sequence joins TRBV11-2 and TRBJ2-5; 9 nucleotides line up with TRBD2. CDR3 size: 17 residues. Germline CDR1 is SGHAT and CDR2 is FQNNGV. J lost 5 bases, V lost 1 base, and 11 bases had no gene match. The CDR3 here is CASSLGWASGKRETQYF. In DNA form, the CDR3 reads TGTGCCAGCAGCTTAGGTTGGGCTAGCGGGAAAAGGGAGACCCAGTACTTC.

The chain carries TRBV9 and TRBJ1-4, with no clear D. The CDR3 sequence is 16 residues long. CDR1 and CDR2 from the germline V gene are SGDLS and YYNGEE. The V end was cut by 4 bases, the J end by 0 bases, with 13 bases between. The CDR3 is CASSPHPFATNEKLFF. CDR3 nucleotides: TGTGCCAGCAGCCCACATCCCTTTGCAACTAATGAAAAACTGTTTTTT.

The chain couples TRBV6-5 to TRBJ1-2, with a possible D match to TRBD1 (6 bases). Germline CDR1 is MNHEY and CDR2 is SVGAGI. V was trimmed by 5 bases and J by 4 bases, leaving 11 bases between them. The CDR3 totals 13 residues. CDR3 bases: TGTGCCAGCAGTCGACAGGAGACCTATGGCTACACCTTC. Amino acid sequence: CASSRQETYGYTF.

This clone has more than one count but fewer than ten. This specimen includes other DNA sequences encoding the same CDR3. This chain links TRBV19 with TRBJ1-1; D is uncertain. The CDR3 loop spans 13 amino acids. Trimming pared 2 bases from V and 1 base from J, leaving 5 bases between. Germline-derived CDR1 and CDR2 are LNHDA and SQIVND (reference sequence). CDR3 residues: CASSISGNTEAFF. The DNA for the CDR3 is TGTGCCAGTAGTATATCGGGGAACACTGAAGCTTTCTTT.

The chain uses TRBV10-3 and TRBJ2-7; D is undetermined. This CDR3 has 13 residues. The V and J ends lost 10 bases and 2 bases respectively, with 15 bases between them. Germline CDR1 reads ENHRY; CDR2 reads SYGVKD. The CDR3 region is CANSYGPTYEQYF. The CDR3 DNA reads TGTGCCAACTCATATGGGCCTACCTACGAGCAGTACTTC.

The rearrangement links TRBV5-6 to TRBJ1-1; TRBD1 agrees at 7 bases. V dropped 4 bases and J dropped 0; count of bases not matched to a gene: 6. The CDR3 length is 15 residues. CDR1 SGHDT and CDR2 YYEEEE come from the germline V gene. The CDR3 DNA sequence: TGTGCCAGCAGCCGAACAGGGGAAATGAACACTGAAGCTTTCTTT. This sequence encodes CASSRTGEMNTEAFF. The full variable domain, completed using reference TRBV5-6 and TRBJ1-1, is DAGVTQSPTHLIKTRGQQVTLRCSPKSGHDTVSWYQQALGQGPQFIFQYYEEEERQRGNFPDRFSGHQFPNYSSELNVNALLLGDSALYLCASSRTGEMNTEAFFGQGTRLTVV.

This rearrangement joins TRBV5-1 to TRBJ2-4; 7 nucleotides match TRBD2. This CDR3 contains 15 residues. Germline V CDR1 and CDR2: SGHRS, YFSETQ. The V gene end was trimmed by 4 bases and the J gene end by 4 bases; junction bases not matched to a gene: 8. CDR3 region: CASSALTSVKNIQYF. The CDR3 nucleotides are TGCGCCAGCAGCGCGCTTACTAGCGTAAAAAACATTCAGTACTTC.

As concerns this clone: Relative to the germline gene, one junction end is altered; a read error may explain this. V and J are TRBV7-7 and TRBJ2-3; TRBD2 might be the D (5 bases). The CDR3 has 13 residues. The germline V gene encodes CDR1 SSHAT and CDR2 FNYEAQ (reference sequence). The DNA for the CDR3 is TGTGCTAGCAGCTTAGAGGGAGTACATACGCAGTATTTT. It yields the protein CASSLEGVHTQYF.

V usage is TRBV28 and J usage is TRBJ2-7; the match to TRBD2 covers 10 bases. From germline, CDR1 is MDHEN and CDR2 SYDVKM. The CDR3 sequence is 15 residues long. With V trimmed by 6 bases and J by 2 bases, 7 bases remained unmatched. CDR3 nucleotides: TGTGCCAGCAGAGATAGCGGGAGGATTACCTACGAGCAGTACTTC. Its translation: CASRDSGRITYEQYF.

CDR3 sequence: CASSQQDSYNEQFF. In nucleotides, the CDR3 is TGCGCCAGCAGCCAACAGGATTCCTACAATGAGCAGTTCTTC. This chain joins TRBV4-3 and TRBJ2-1; D unresolved. The CDR3 runs 14 residues. Germline values: CDR1 LGHNA, CDR2 YSLEER. Between the trimmed V and J ends, which lost 2 bases and 1 base, there was a span of 6 bases.

This chain uses TRBV7-3 with TRBJ1-5; D may be TRBD1 (6 bases). Trimming took 3 bases from V and 2 from J, leaving 8 bases between them. Germline V gene lookup returns CDR1 SGHTA and CDR2 FQGTGA. The CDR3 covers 14 residues. Written as DNA, the CDR3 is TGTGCCAGCAGCTTTTCAGGGGGCAATCAGCCCCAGCATTTT. It codes for CASSFSGGNQPQHF.

V gene TRBV30 combines with J gene TRBJ2-2; D may be TRBD2 (6 bases). V shed 5 bases and J shed 4 bases, with 8 bases lying between them. CDR1 and CDR2 from the germline V gene are GTSNPN and SVGIG (reference sequence). The CDR3 contains 12 residues. CDR3 bases: TGTGCCTGGGGGGGGTTCACCGGGGAGCTGTTTTTT. As protein: CAWGGFTGELFF.

The chain is built from TRBV6-5 and TRBJ2-2; D unresolved. V was pared by 1 base and J by 5 bases, with 14 bases between. Germline loops: CDR1 MNHEY, CDR2 SVGAGI. This CDR3 has 16 residues. CDR3 amino acids: CASSYYLGSTTGELFF. Written as DNA, the CDR3 is TGTGCCAGCAGTTACTACCTAGGCTCGACTACCGGGGAGCTGTTTTTT.

This clone is a singleton in its sample. This chain joins TRBV28 and TRBJ2-7, with 13 bases that match TRBD2. CDR3 length: 17 residues. The trim removed 7 bases at V and 9 bases at J, leaving 18 bases unmatched. Germline V gene data show CDR1 as MDHEN and CDR2 as SYDVKM. The CDR3 sequence: CASTVELAGGRIYGQYF. The CDR3 DNA follows: TGTGCCAGCACCGTGGAACTAGCGGGAGGGCGAATTTATGGGCAGTACTTC.

V usage is TRBV27 and J usage is TRBJ1-5; 7 nucleotides line up with TRBD1. Germline loops: CDR1 MNHEY, CDR2 SMNVEV (reference sequence). V lost 4 bases, J lost 2 bases, and 8 bases stayed unmatched. The CDR3 totals 16 residues. CDR3: CASSSLDRLGNQPQHF. The CDR3 DNA follows: TGTGCCAGCAGTTCCCTGGACAGGCTGGGCAATCAGCCCCAGCATTTT.

The rearrangement joins TRBV19 to TRBJ2-7, with D perhaps matching TRBD2 (6 bases). The CDR3 runs 13 residues. Trimming pared 6 bases from V and 3 bases from J, leaving 12 bases between. CDR1 LNHDA and CDR2 SQIVND come from the germline V gene (reference sequence). In DNA, the CDR3 is TGTGCCAGTAGCGCGGGACTGAGCTACGAGCAGTACTTC. Its translation is CASSAGLSYEQYF. The full variable domain, in which reference TRBV19 and TRBJ2-7 provide the parts outside the CDR3, is DGGITQSPKYLFRKEGQNVTLSCEQNLNHDAMYWYRQDPGQGLRLIYYSQIVNDFQKGDIAEGYSVSREKKESFPLTVTSAQKNPTAFYLCASSAGLSYEQYFGPGTRLTVT.

Here the CDR3 DNA reads TGTGCCTGGAGTGCCCTCTCCTCTGGAAACACCATATATTTT. Translated: CAWSALSSGNTIYF. V and J are TRBV30 and TRBJ1-3; D not resolved. From germline, CDR1 is GTSNPN and CDR2 SVGIG (reference sequence). The CDR3 is 14 residues long. The ends were cut back, 1 base at V and 0 bases at J, with 7 bases in the middle.

The V gene is TRBV19, the J gene TRBJ2-3; no clear D gene. The CDR3 has 14 residues. The germline CDR1 and CDR2 sequences are LNHDA and SQIVND (reference sequence). V gave up 5 bases and J gave up 2 bases, with 11 bases separating them. CDR3 sequence reads: CASSRLGSTDTQYF. The DNA of the CDR3 is TGTGCCAGTAGTCGCCTCGGGTCCACAGATACGCAGTATTTT.

The chain combines TRBV4-1 with TRBJ2-1, with 10 bases matching TRBD2. Germline V gene data show CDR1 as MGHRA and CDR2 as YSYEKL. The V and J ends lost 1 base and 6 bases, in that order; junction bases with no gene match: 3. The CDR3 extends over 15 amino acids. DNA of the CDR3: TGCGCCAGCAGCCAAGTGACTAGCGGGCGCAATGAGCAGTTCTTC. This translates into CASSQVTSGRNEQFF.

The chain links TRBV29-1 to TRBJ2-7; perhaps TRBD2 as D (7 bases). Germline V CDR1 and CDR2: SQVTM, ANQGSEA. The CDR3 covers 17 residues. Trimming cost V 4 bases and J 5 bases, with 27 bases left between them. The CDR3: CSVVTLQGRGFQDEQYF. In DNA, the CDR3 is TGCAGCGTTGTAACCTTGCAGGGGAGGGGTTTTCAGGACGAGCAGTACTTC.

The rearrangement links TRBV28 to TRBJ1-2; possibly TRBD1 for D (5 bases). The length of the CDR3 is 13 residues. The V end was cut by 5 bases, the J end by 9 bases, with 16 bases between. The V gene's germline CDR1 is MDHEN and CDR2 SYDVKM. Here the CDR3 reads CASSTGLLLSYTF. CDR3 coding DNA: TGTGCCAGCAGTACGGGACTCCTCCTGAGCTACACCTTC.